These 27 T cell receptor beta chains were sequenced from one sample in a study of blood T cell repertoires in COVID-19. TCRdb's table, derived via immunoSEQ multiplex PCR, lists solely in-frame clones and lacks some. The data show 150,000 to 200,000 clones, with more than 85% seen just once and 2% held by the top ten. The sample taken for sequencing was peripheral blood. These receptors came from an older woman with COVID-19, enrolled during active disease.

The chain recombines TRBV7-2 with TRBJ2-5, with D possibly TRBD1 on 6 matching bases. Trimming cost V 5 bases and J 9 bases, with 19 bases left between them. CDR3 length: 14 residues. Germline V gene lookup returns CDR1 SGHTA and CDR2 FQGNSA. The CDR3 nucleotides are TGTGCCAGCAGCGATCACACAGGGACCAGGGCCCAGTACTTC. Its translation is CASSDHTGTRAQYF.

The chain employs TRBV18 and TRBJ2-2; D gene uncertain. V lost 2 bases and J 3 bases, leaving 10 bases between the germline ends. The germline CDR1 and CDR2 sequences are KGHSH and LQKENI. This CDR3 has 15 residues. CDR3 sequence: CASSPYAPDTGELFF. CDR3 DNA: TGTGCCAGCTCACCATACGCCCCGGACACCGGGGAGCTGTTTTTT.

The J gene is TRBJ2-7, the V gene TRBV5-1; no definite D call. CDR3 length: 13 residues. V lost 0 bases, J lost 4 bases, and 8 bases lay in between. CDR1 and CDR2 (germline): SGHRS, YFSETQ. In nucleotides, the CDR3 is TGCGCCAGCAGCTTGGACAGTGGGTACGAGCAGTACTTC. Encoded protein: CASSLDSGYEQYF.

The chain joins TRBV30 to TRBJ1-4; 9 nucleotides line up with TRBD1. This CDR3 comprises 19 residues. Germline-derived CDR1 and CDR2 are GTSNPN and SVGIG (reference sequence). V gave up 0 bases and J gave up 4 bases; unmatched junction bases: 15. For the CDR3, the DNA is TGTGCCTGGAGTGTACCGGGACAGGGAGTATCTAGGGTTAATGAAAAACTGTTTTTT. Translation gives CAWSVPGQGVSRVNEKLFF. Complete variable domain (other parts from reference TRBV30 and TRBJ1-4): SQTIHQWPATLVQPVGSPLSLECTVEGTSNPNLYWYRQAAGRGLQLLFYSVGIGQISSEVPQNLSASRPQDRQFILSSKKLLLSDSGFYLCAWSVPGQGVSRVNEKLFFGSGTQLSVL.

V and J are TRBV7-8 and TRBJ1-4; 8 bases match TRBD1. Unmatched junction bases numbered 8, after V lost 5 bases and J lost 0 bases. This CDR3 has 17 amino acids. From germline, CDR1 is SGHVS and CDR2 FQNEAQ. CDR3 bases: TGTGCCAGCAGCCCTAGGACAGGGTTTGCAACTAATGAAAAACTGTTTTTT. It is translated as CASSPRTGFATNEKLFF. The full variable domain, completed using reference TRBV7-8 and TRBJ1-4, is GAGVSQSPRYKVAKRGQDVALRCDPISGHVSLFWYQQALGQGPEFLTYFQNEAQLDKSGLPSDRFFAERPEGSVSTLKIQRTQQEDSAVYLCASSPRTGFATNEKLFFGSGTQLSVL.

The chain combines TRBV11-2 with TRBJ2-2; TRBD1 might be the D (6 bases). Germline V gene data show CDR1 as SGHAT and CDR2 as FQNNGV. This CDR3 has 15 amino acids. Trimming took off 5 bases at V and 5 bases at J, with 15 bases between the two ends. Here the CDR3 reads CASSPSGHPTGELFF. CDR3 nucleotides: TGTGCCAGCAGCCCATCGGGACACCCGACCGGGGAGCTGTTTTTT.

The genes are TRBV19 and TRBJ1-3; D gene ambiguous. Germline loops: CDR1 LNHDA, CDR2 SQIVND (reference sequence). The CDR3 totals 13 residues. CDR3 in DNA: TGTGCAATCGCTCCGGGATCAGGAAACACCATATATTTT. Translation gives CAIAPGSGNTIYF.

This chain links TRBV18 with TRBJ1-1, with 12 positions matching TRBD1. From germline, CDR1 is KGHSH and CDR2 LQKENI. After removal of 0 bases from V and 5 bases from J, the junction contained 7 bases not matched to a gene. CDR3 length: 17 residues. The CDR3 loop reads CASSPPGTGGIRTEAFF. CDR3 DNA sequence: TGTGCCAGCTCACCACCGGGGACAGGGGGCATCCGGACTGAAGCTTTCTTT.

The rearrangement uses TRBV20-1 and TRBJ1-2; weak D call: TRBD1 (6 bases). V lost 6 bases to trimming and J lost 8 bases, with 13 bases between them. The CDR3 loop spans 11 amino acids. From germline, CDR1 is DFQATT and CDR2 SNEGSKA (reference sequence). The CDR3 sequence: CSAKTGTGYTF. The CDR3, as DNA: TGCAGTGCAAAAACAGGGACGGGCTACACCTTC.

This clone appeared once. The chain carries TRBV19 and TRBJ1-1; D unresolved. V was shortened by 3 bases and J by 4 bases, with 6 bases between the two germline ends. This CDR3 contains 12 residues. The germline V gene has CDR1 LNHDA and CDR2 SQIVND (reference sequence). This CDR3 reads CASSMGSTEAFF. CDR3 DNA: TGTGCCAGTAGTATGGGCAGCACTGAAGCTTTCTTT.

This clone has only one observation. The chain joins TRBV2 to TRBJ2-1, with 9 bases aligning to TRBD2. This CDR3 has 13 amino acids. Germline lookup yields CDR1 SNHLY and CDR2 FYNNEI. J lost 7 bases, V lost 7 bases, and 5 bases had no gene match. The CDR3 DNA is TGTGCCAGCAAGGGACTAGCTCAAAATGAGCAGTTCTTC. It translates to CASKGLAQNEQFF. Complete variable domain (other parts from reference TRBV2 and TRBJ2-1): EPEVTQTPSHQVTQMGQEVILRCVPISNHLYFYWYRQILGQKVEFLVSFYNNEISEKSEIFDDQFSVERPDGSNFTLKIRSTKLEDSAMYFCASKGLAQNEQFFGPGTRLTVL.

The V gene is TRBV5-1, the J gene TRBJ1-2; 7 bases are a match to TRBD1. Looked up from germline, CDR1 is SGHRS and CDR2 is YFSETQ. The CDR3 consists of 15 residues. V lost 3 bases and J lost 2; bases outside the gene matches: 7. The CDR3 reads CASSWDGTVNYGYTF. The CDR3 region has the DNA TGCGCCAGCAGCTGGGACGGGACAGTGAACTATGGCTACACCTTC.

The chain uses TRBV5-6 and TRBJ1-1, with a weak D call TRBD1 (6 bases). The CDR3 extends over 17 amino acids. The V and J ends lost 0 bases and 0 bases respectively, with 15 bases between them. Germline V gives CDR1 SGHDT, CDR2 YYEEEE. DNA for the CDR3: TGTGCCAGCAGCTTGGCGGGACACAGACTAATGAACACTGAAGCTTTCTTT. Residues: CASSLAGHRLMNTEAFF.

In DNA, the CDR3 is TGTGCCATCAGTGTAGCTAGCGGGGACACCGGGGAGCTGTTTTTT. Translated: CAISVASGDTGELFF. The chain links TRBV10-3 to TRBJ2-2; 9 nucleotides align to TRBD2. The V segment lost 4 bases and the J segment 3 bases; nucleotides outside the gene matches: 3. Per germline, CDR1 ENHRY and CDR2 SYGVKD. The CDR3 has 15 amino acids.

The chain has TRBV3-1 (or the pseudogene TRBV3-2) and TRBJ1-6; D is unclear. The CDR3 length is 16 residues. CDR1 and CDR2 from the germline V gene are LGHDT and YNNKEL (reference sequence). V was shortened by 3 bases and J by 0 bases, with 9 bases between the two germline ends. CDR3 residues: CASSQYESSYNSPLHF. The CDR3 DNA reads TGTGCCAGCAGCCAGTATGAGAGCTCCTATAATTCACCCCTCCACTTT.

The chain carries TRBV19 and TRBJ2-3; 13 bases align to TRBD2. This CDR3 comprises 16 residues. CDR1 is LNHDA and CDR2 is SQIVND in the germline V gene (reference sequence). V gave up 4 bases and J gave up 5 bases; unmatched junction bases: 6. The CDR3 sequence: CASSTQTSGGLDTQYF. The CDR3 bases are TGTGCCAGTAGTACCCAGACTAGCGGGGGGCTAGATACGCAGTATTTT.

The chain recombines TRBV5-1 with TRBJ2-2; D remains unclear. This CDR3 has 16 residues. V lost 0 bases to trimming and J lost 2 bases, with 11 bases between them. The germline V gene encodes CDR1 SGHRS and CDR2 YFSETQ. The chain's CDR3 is CASSLDAAVNTGELFF. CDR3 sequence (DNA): TGCGCCAGCAGCTTGGACGCGGCGGTTAACACCGGGGAGCTGTTTTTT.

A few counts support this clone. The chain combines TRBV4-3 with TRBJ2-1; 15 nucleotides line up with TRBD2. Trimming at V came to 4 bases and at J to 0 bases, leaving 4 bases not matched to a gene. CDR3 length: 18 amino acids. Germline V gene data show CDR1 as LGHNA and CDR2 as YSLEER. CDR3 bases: TGCGCCAGCAGCCGGACTAGCGGGGGGGGTTACTCCTACAATGAGCAGTTCTTC. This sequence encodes CASSRTSGGGYSYNEQFF.

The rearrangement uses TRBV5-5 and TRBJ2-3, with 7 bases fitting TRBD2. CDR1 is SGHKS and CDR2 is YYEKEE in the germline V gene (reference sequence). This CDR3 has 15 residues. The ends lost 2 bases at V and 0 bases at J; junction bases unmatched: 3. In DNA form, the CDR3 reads TGTGCCAGCAGCTTAGCGGGGCACAGCACAGATACGCAGTATTTT. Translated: CASSLAGHSTDTQYF.

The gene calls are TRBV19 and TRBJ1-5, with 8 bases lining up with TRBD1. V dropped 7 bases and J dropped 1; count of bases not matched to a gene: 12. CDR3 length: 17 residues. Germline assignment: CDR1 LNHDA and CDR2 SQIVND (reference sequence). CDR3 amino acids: CASKQGATGRSNQPQHF. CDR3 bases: TGTGCCAGTAAGCAGGGGGCGACAGGTCGGAGCAATCAGCCCCAGCATTTT.

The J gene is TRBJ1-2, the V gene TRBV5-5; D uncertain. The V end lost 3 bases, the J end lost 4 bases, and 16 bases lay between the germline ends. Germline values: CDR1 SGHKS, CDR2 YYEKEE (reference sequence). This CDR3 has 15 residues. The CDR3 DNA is TGTGCCAGCAGCTCAGTAGGAGGGCCGGGCTATGGCTACACCTTC. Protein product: CASSSVGGPGYGYTF.

CDR3 residues: CASSQMNRWNGYTF. In DNA, the CDR3 is TGTGCCAGCAGCCAAATGAACAGGTGGAATGGCTACACCTTC. The rearrangement joins TRBV14 to TRBJ1-2; tentative D call: TRBD1 (5 bases). Germline V CDR1 and CDR2: SGHDN, FVKESK. V was pared by 2 bases and J by 6 bases, with 13 bases between. This CDR3 has 14 residues. The full variable domain, in which reference TRBV14 and TRBJ1-2 provide the parts outside the CDR3, is EAGVTQFPSHSVIEKGQTVTLRCDPISGHDNLYWYRRVMGKEIKFLLHFVKESKQDESGMPNNRFLAERTGGTYSTLKVQPAELEDSGVYFCASSQMNRWNGYTFGSGTRLTVV.

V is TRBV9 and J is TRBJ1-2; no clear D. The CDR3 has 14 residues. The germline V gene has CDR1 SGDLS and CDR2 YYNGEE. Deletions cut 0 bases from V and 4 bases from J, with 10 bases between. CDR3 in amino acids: CASSVEAGSYGYTF. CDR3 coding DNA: TGTGCCAGCAGCGTAGAGGCAGGCTCCTATGGCTACACCTTC.

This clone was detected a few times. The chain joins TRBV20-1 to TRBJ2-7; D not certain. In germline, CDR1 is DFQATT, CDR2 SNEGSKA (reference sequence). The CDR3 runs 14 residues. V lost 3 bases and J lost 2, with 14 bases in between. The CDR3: CSASQAFRTYEQYF. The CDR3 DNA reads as TGCAGTGCTAGTCAGGCTTTCAGGACCTACGAGCAGTACTTC.

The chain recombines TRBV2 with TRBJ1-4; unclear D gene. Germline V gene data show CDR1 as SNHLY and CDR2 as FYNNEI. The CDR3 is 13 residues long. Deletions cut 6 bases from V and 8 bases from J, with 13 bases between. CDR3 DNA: TGTGCCAGCAGGGAGCGGGAGGGAGAAAAACTGTTTTTT. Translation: CASREREGEKLFF.

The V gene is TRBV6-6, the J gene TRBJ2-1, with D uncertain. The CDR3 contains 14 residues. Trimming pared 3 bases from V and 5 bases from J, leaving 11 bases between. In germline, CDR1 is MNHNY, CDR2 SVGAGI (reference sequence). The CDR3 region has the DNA TGTGCCAGCAGTTATGGTCCTAGAGACAATGAGCAGTTCTTC. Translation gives CASSYGPRDNEQFF.

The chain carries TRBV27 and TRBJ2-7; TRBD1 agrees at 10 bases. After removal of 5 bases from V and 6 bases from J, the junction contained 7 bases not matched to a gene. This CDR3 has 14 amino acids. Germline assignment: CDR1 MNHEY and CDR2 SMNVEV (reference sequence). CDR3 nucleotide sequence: TGTGCCAGCAGTCCCGGGACAGGGGTGGGCGAGCAGTACTTC. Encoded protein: CASSPGTGVGEQYF.